A selection of T cell receptor beta chains follows, all from one sample in a study of CD8 T cells in ankylosing spondylitis. TCRdb called the 5' RACE reads again in MiXCR, with one record for every CDR3 protein. The table includes about 450,000 distinct CDR3 sequences, roughly 26% detected once. Sequenced material: blood, either unsorted or a sorted T cell fraction (not recorded which). The receptors were sampled from a male donor with ankylosing spondylitis. Each CDR3 is given with its conserved first and last residue.

j_call v_call cdr3_aa
TRBJ1-1 TRBV7-9 CASSLVPPGVAFF
TRBJ2-1 TRBV2 CASRANGEQFF
TRBJ2-5 TRBV9 CASSVDGSRETQYF
TRBJ1-2 TRBV12-3/TRBV12-4 CASIPLGTGSIGYTF
TRBJ2-2 TRBV7-9 CASSLYTGELFF
TRBJ2-1 TRBV7-9 CASSLGQGAVDEQFF
TRBJ1-5 TRBV24-1 CATSESGSGNQPQHF
TRBJ2-3 TRBV10-2 CASSGSSGRVADTQYF
TRBJ2-5 TRBV7-8 CASSLGVGEIGGETQYF
TRBJ2-5 TRBV2 CASTYRGETQYF
TRBJ1-1 TRBV9 CASSPRHPGTTEAFF
TRBJ2-5 TRBV20-1 CSARDPLAGGEETQYF
TRBJ1-1 TRBV9 CASSLARWGGGTEAFF
TRBJ2-6 TRBV4-2 CASSQDPNSGANVLTF
TRBJ2-1 TRBV10-1 CASSDHVGGNEQFF
TRBJ2-2 TRBV21-1 CASSKGIGTLAGENTGELFF
TRBJ1-5 TRBV3-1 CASSQDAQGYQPQHF